Here is one TCR beta chain with its context. In its sample, this clonotype was seen once. Its cognate antigen has yet to be identified. Base qualities were left out, and no much larger clone turns up one base away. One read is thin evidence. Two rounds of multiplex PCR on genomic DNA were used to amplify the TCR beta CDR3 region. In the first round of PCR, primers specific to each TRBV and TRBJ gene were used, and the primer sequences are filed in Chinese patent CN105087789A. Universal primers were used in the second PCR round. The Roche High Pure PCR Template Preparation Kit was used to extract genomic DNA from frozen PBMCs. The libraries underwent paired-end sequencing with 151 bp reads on an Illumina HiSeq 3000. As for the original processing: CutAdapt was used to discard raw reads that did not contain the multiplex PCR primer sequences. High-quality paired reads were merged into contigs with PEAR. By alignment to reference sequences, MiXCR assigned TRB V, D and J gene segments to each contig. To remove sequencing errors, CDR3 sequences were clustered according to base quality and sequence similarity. Shannon entropy normalized by the natural log of productive TCR sequence number was used as the measure of diversity. To get clonality, Shannon entropy was divided by the natural log of the number of unique clonotypes, and that result was subtracted from one. The Youden index of ROC curves was used to select progression-free survival cut-offs for repertoire metrics, and analyses were performed in R 3.5.3. TCRdb redid the processing of the public reads, applying fastp at Q25 and MiXCR, and retained in-frame beta chains. Identical CDR3 proteins give one entry, which carries the most common genes and DNA. TCRdb's processing, not the authors', yielded these V and J calls. The sample table lists approximately 30,000 distinct CDR3 sequences, roughly 30% of them with a count of one. The top ten hold roughly an eighth of the sample.

All patients had node-negative disease on CT and PET/CT, and none had a history of other malignancies or prior chemotherapy or radiotherapy. Six milliliters of peripheral venous blood were drawn into EDTA tubes at each of two time points. PBMCs were isolated by Ficoll-Paque Plus density-gradient centrifugation. Right after collection, samples were placed at -80 degrees C and kept there until analysis. The sample belongs to a study of prognosis after radiotherapy for stage I lung cancer (dated by TCRdb to the early 2020s). Background for the entire study: Between April 2018 and early 2019, 15 to 20 stage I NSCLC patients were enrolled in Nanjing, China. Newly diagnosed primary stage I lung tumors were present in 13 to 15 patients, and oligometastatic NSCLC after surgical resection of the primary tumor was present in a handful of patients. All patients were considered medically inoperable, owing to comorbidities in approximately 12 and refusal of surgery in about seven. Ages in the cohort of more than 10 men and more than 5 women ranged from roughly 50 to 90 years, with a median of 74. Tumor histology was squamous cell carcinoma in more than five patients and adenocarcinoma in roughly 13. Image-guided IMRT or VMAT was used to deliver SBRT in 3 to 5 fractions at a biologically effective dose of at least 100 Gy. SBRT was not combined with any concurrent therapy in any patient. Distant metastases were developed by four of the 19 patients after SBRT, at a median of around seven months, whereas no significant progression was observed in the other 15 patients. Peripheral blood TCR beta repertoires were profiled in stage I NSCLC patients before and after stereotactic body radiotherapy, and the study then linked these repertoires to distant failure. The study sequenced 40 or so blood samples from 19 patients, one before and one after SBRT per patient. Overall study results and their limits: After SBRT, the number of unique TCR clones decreased (median about 10,000 before versus 6,861 after; Wilcoxon paired P=0.011). TRBV and TRBJ usage frequencies reportedly varied with metastasis status, involving two V genes at baseline and several V and two J genes after SBRT. Whether the expanded TCR clones were tumor-specific was not determined. Post-SBRT Shannon entropy and its change from baseline were lower in patients who developed distant metastases; baseline Shannon entropy was not associated with metastases. The small cohort and short follow-up limited the study, so independent validation of the findings is needed. None of the reported P values were adjusted for multiple comparisons.

At the junction V is shortened by 2 bases and J by 4 bases; bases outside the gene matches: 4. Sequences MNHNS (CDR1) and SASEGT (CDR2) are obtained from the germline V gene. The CDR3 has 15 amino acids, counting the end cysteine and phenylalanine. Just the 45-base CDR3 DNA is kept, in frame starting at base 1. The sequence came from a donor over 45 with non-small cell lung cancer. Sample: PBMCs, taken before or after stereotactic body radiation therapy (not recorded which). Recombination joined TRBV6-1 with TRBJ2-1; 8 central nucleotides agree with TRBD2. In nucleotide form, the sequence is TGTGCCAGCAGTGAAACTAGCGGAACGTACAATGAGCAGTTCTTC. This codes for CASSETSGTYNEQFF.